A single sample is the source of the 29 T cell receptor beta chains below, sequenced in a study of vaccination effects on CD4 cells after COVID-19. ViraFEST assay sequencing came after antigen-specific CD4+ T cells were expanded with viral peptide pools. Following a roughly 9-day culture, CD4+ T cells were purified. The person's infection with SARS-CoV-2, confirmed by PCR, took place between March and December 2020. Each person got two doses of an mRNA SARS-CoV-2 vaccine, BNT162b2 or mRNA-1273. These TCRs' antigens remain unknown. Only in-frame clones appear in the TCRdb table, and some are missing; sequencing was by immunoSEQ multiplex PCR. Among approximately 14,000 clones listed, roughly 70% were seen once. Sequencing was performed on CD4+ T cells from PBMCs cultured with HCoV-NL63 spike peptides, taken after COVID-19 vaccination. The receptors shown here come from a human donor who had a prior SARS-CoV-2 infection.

The CDR3 is CASSSNRGRGMNTEAFF. The CDR3, as DNA: TGTGCCAGCAGCAGCAACAGGGGTCGGGGAATGAACACTGAAGCTTTCTTT. This chain connects TRBV13 to TRBJ1-1; 7 positions agree with TRBD1. Germline CDR1 reads PRHDT; CDR2 reads FYEKMQ (reference sequence). There are 17 residues in the CDR3. V was pared by 5 bases and J by 0 bases, with 12 bases of the junction left unmatched.

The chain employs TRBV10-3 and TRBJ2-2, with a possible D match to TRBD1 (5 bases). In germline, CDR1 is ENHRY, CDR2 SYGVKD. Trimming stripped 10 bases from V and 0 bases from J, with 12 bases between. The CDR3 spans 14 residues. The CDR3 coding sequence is TGTGCCAGCCTCGGACATCCGAACACCGGGGAGCTGTTTTTT. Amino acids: CASLGHPNTGELFF.

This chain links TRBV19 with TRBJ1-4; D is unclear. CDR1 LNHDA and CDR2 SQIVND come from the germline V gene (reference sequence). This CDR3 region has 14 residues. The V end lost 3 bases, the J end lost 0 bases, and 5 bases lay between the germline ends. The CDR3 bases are TGTGCCAGTAGTATCTCTGCAACTAATGAAAAACTGTTTTTT. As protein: CASSISATNEKLFF.

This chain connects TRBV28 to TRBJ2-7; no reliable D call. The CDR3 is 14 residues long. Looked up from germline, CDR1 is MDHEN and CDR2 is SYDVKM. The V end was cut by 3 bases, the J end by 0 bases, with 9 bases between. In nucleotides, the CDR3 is TGTGCCAGCAGTTTCGTGGAGACCTCCTACGAGCAGTACTTC. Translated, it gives CASSFVETSYEQYF.

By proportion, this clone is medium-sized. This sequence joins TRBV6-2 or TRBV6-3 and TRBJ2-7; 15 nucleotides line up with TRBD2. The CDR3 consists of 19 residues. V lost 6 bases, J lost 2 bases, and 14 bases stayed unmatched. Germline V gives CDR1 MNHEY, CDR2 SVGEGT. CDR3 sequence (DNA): TGTGCCAGCAGCCCCATGGGACTAGCGGGAGGCCGAGATCCCTACGAGCAGTACTTC. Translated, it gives CASSPMGLAGGRDPYEQYF.

DNA of the CDR3: TGCGCCAGCAGCCAAGTTAATTTGGTATACACAGATACGCAGTATTTT. Translating it yields CASSQVNLVYTDTQYF. The chain links TRBV4-1 to TRBJ2-3; D not resolved. CDR1 MGHRA and CDR2 YSYEKL come from the germline V gene. This CDR3 spans 16 amino acids. Trimming removed 1 base from V and 2 bases from J, with 13 bases in between.

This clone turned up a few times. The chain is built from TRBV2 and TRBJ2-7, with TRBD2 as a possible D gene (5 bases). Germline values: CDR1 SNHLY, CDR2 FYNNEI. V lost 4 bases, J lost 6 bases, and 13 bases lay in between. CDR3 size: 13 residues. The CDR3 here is CASSGVGDIEQYF. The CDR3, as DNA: TGTGCCAGCAGTGGGGTCGGGGATATCGAGCAGTACTTC.

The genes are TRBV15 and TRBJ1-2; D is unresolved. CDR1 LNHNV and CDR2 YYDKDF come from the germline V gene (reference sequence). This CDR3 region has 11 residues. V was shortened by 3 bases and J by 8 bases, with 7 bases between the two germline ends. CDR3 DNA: TGTGCCACCAGCAGGACGGGGGGCTACACCTTC. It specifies CATSRTGGYTF.

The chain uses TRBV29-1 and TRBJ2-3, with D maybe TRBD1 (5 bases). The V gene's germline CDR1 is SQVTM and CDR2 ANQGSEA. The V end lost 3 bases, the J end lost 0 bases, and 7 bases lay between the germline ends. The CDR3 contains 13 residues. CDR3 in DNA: TGCAGCGTTGATAGGGGAAGCACAGATACGCAGTATTTT. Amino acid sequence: CSVDRGSTDTQYF.

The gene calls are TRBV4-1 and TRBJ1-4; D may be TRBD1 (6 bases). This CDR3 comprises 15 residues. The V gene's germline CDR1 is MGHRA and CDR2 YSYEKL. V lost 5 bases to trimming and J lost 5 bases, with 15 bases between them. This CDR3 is CASSMATGGNEKLFF. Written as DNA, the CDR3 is TGCGCCAGCAGCATGGCCACCGGGGGCAATGAAAAACTGTTTTTT.

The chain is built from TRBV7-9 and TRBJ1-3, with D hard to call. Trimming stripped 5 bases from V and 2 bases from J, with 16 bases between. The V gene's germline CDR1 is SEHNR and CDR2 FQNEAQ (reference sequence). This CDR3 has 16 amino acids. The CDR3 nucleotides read TGTGCCAGCAGCGCGCTGACTTTTGTCGCTGGAAACACCATATATTTT. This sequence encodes CASSALTFVAGNTIYF.

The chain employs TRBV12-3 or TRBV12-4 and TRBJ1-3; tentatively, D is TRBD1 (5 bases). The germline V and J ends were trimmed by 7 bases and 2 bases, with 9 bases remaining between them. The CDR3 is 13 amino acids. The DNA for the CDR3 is TGTGCCAGCACCCTGACAGCTGGAAACACCATATATTTT. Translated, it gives CASTLTAGNTIYF.

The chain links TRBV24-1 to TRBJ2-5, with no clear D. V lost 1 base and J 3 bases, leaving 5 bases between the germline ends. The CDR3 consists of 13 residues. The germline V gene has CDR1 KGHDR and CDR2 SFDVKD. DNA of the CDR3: TGTGCCACCAGTGATTTCTATAAAGAGACCCAGTACTTC. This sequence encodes CATSDFYKETQYF.

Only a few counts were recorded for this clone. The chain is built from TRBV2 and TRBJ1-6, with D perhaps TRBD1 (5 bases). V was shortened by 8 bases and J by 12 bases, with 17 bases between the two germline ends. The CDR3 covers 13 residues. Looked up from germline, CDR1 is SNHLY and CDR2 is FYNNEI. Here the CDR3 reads CASRRGALQPLHF. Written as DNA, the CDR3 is TGTGCCAGCCGCCGCGGGGCACTTCAACCCCTCCACTTT.

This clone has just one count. This CDR3 reads CASSLNAYTEAFF. The CDR3 coding sequence is TGTGCCAGCAGCTTAAACGCCTACACTGAAGCTTTCTTT. The chain is built from TRBV7-2 and TRBJ1-1; D gene ambiguous. Deletions cut 2 bases from V and 3 bases from J, with 7 bases between. In germline, CDR1 is SGHTA, CDR2 FQGNSA. This CDR3 has 13 amino acids.

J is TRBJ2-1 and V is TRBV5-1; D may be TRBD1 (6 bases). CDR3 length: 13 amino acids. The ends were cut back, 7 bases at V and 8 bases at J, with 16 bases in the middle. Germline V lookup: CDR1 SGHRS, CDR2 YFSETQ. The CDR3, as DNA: TGCGCCAGCTTCACCCGGGACAACGATGAGCAGTTCTTC. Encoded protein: CASFTRDNDEQFF.

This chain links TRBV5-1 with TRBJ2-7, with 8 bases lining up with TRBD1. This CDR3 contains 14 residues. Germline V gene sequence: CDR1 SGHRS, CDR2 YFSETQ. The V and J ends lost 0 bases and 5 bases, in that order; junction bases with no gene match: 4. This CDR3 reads CASSLGQGAHEQYF. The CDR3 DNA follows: TGCGCCAGCAGCTTGGGGCAGGGGGCCCACGAGCAGTACTTC.

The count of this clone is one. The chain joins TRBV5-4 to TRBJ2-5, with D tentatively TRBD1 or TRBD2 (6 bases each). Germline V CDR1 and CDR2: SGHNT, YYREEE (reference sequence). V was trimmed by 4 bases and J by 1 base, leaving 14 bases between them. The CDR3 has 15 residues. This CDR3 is CASSGGQRVQETQYF. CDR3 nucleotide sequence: TGTGCCAGCAGCGGGGGGCAGAGAGTCCAAGAGACCCAGTACTTC.

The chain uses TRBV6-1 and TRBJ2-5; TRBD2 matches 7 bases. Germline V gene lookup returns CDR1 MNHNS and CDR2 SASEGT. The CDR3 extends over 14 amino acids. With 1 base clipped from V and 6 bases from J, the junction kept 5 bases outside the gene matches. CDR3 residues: CASSEGGGVKTQYF. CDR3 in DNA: TGTGCCAGCAGTGAAGGTGGGGGGGTAAAGACCCAGTACTTC.

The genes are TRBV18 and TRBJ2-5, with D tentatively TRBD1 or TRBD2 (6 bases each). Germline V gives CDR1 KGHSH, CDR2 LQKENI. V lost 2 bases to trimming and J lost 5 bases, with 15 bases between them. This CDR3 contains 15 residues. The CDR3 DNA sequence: TGTGCCAGCTCACCAGGAGGGGGGCTGGGGGAGACCCAGTACTTC. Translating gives CASSPGGGLGETQYF. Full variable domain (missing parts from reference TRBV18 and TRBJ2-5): NAGVMQNPRHLVRRRGQEARLRCSPMKGHSHVYWYRQLPEEGLKFMVYLQKENIIDESGMPKERFSAEFPKEGPSILRIQQVVRGDSAAYFCASSPGGGLGETQYFGPGTRLLVL.

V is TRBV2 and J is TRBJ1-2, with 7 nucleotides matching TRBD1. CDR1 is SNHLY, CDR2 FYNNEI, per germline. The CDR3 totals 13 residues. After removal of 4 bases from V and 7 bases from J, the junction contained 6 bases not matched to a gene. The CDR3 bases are TGTGCCAGCAGTGCGTTGAGGGGGCCTGGCTACACCTTC. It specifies CASSALRGPGYTF.

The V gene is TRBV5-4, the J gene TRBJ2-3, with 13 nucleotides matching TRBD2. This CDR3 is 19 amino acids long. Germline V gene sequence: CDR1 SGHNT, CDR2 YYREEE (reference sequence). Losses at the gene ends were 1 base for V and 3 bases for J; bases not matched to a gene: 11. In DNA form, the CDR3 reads TGTGCCAGCAGCTTGTTGGGGGCTCCGGGACTAGCGGGAACAGATACGCAGTATTTT. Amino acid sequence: CASSLLGAPGLAGTDTQYF.

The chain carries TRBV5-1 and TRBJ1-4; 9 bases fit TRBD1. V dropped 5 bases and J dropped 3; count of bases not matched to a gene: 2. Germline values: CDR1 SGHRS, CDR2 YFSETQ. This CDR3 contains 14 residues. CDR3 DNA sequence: TGCGCCAGCAGGGGACAGGGTTCTAATGAAAAACTGTTTTTT. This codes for CASRGQGSNEKLFF.

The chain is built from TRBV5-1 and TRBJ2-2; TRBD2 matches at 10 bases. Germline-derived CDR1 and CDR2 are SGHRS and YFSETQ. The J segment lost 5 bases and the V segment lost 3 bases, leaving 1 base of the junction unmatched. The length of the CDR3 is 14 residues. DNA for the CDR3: TGCGCCAGCAGCTCACTAGCGGGAACCGGGGAGCTGTTTTTT. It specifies CASSSLAGTGELFF. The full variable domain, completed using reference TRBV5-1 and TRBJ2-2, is KAGVTQTPRYLIKTRGQQVTLSCSPISGHRSVSWYQQTPGQGLQFLFEYFSETQRNKGNFPGRFSGRQFSNSRSEMNVSTLELGDSALYLCASSSLAGTGELFFGEGSRLTVL.

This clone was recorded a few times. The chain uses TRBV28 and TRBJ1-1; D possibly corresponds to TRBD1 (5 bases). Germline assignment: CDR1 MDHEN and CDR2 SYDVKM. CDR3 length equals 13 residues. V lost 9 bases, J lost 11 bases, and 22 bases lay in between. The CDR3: CASNTRDRTWAFF. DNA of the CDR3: TGTGCCAGTAACACTCGGGACCGTACTTGGGCTTTCTTT.

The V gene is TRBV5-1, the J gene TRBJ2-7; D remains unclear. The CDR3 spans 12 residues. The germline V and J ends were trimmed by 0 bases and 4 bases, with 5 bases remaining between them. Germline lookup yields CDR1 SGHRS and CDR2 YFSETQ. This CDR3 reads CASSLGQYEQYF. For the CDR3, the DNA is TGCGCCAGCAGCTTGGGGCAGTACGAGCAGTACTTC.

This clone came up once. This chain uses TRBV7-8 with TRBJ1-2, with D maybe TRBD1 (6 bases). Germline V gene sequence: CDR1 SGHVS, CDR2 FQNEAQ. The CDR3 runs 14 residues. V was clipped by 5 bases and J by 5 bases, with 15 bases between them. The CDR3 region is CASSPDSATYGYTF. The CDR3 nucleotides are TGTGCCAGCAGCCCGGACAGTGCGACTTATGGCTACACCTTC.

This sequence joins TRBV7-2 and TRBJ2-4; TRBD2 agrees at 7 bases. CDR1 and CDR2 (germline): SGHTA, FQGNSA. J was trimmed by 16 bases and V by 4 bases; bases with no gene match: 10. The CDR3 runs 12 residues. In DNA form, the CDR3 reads TGTGCCAGCAGCTCTCTAGCGGTCCCTCGTTACTTC. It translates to CASSSLAVPRYF.

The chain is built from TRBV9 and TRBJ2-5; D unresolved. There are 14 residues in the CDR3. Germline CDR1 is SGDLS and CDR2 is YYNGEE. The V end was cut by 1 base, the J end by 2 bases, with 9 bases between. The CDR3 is CASSVFWGQETQYF. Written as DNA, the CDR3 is TGTGCCAGCAGCGTATTCTGGGGACAAGAGACCCAGTACTTC.